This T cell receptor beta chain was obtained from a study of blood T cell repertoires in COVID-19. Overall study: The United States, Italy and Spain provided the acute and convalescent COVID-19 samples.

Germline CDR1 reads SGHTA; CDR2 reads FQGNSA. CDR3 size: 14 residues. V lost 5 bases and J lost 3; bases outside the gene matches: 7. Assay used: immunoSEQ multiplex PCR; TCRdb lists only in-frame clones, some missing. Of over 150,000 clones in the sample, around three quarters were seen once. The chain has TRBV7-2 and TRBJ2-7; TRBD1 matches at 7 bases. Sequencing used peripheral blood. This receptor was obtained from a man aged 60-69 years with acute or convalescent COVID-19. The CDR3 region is CASSPNRGYYEQYF. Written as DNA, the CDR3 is TGTGCCAGCAGCCCGAACAGGGGATACTACGAGCAGTACTTC.